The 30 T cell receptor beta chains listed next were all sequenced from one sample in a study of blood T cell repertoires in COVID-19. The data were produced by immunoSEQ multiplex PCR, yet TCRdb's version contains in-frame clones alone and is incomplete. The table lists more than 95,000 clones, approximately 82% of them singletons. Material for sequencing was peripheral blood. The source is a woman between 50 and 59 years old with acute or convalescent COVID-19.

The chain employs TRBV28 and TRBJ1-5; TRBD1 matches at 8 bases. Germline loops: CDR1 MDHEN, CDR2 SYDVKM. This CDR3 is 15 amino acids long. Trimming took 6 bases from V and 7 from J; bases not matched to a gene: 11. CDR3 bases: TGTGCCAGCAGCCTCTCGACAGGGGTTGGACAGCCCCAGCATTTT. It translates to CASSLSTGVGQPQHF.

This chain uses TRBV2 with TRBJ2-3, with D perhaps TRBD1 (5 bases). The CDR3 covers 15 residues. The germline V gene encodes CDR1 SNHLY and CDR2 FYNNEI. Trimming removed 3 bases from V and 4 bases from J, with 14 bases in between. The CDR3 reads CASSDSTPGSDTQYF. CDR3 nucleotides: TGTGCCAGCAGTGACTCGACCCCAGGGTCAGATACGCAGTATTTT. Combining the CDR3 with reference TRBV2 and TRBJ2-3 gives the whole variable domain EPEVTQTPSHQVTQMGQEVILRCVPISNHLYFYWYRQILGQKVEFLVSFYNNEISEKSEIFDDQFSVERPDGSNFTLKIRSTKLEDSAMYFCASSDSTPGSDTQYFGPGTRLTVL.

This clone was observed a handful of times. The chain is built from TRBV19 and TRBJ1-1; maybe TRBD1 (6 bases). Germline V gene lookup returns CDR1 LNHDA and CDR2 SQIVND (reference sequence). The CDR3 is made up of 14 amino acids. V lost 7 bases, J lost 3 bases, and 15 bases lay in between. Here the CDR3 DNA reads TGTGCCAGTACCCAGGGGCTAGGATACACTGAAGCTTTCTTT. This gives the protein CASTQGLGYTEAFF. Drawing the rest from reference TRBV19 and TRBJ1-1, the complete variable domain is DGGITQSPKYLFRKEGQNVTLSCEQNLNHDAMYWYRQDPGQGLRLIYYSQIVNDFQKGDIAEGYSVSREKKESFPLTVTSAQKNPTAFYLCASTQGLGYTEAFFGQGTRLTVV.

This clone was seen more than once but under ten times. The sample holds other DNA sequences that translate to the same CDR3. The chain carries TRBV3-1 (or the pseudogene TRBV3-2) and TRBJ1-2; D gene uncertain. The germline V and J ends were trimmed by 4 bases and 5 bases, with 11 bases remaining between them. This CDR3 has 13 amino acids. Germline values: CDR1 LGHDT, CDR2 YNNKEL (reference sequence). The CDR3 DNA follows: TGTGCCAGCAGCCTAACAGTGAATTATGGCTACACCTTC. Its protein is CASSLTVNYGYTF.

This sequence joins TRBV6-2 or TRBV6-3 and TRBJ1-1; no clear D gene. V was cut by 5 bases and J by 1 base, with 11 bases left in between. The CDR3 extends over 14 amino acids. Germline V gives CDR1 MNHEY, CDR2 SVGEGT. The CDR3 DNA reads TGTGCCAGCAGTGCCGGGAACAGGAACACTGAAGCTTTCTTT. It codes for CASSAGNRNTEAFF.

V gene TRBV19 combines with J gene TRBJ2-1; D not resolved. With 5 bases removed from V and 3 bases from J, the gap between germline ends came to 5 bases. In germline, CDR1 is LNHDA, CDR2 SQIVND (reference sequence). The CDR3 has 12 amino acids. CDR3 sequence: CASSFNYNEQFF. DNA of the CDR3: TGTGCCAGTAGTTTTAACTACAATGAGCAGTTCTTC.

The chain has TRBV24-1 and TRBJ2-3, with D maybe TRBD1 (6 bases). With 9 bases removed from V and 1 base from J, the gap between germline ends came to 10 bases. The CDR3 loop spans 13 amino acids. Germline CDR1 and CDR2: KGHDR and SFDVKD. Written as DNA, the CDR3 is TGTGCCACCGGCCCAGGGGGCACAGATACGCAGTATTTT. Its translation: CATGPGGTDTQYF.

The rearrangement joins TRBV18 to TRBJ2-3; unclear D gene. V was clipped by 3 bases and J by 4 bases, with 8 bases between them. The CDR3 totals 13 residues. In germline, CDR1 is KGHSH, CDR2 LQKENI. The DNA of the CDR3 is TGTGCCAGCTCACCGAGGCCCCCAGATACGCAGTATTTT. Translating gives CASSPRPPDTQYF. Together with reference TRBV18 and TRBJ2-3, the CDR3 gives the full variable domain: NAGVMQNPRHLVRRRGQEARLRCSPMKGHSHVYWYRQLPEEGLKFMVYLQKENIIDESGMPKERFSAEFPKEGPSILRIQQVVRGDSAAYFCASSPRPPDTQYFGPGTRLTVL.

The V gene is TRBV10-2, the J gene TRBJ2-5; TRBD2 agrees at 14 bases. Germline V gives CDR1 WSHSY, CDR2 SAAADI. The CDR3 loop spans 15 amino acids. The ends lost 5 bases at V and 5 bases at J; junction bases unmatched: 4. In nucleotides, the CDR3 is TGCGCCAGCAGTACGGGACTAGCGGGGGCTGAGACCCAGTACTTC. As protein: CASSTGLAGAETQYF.

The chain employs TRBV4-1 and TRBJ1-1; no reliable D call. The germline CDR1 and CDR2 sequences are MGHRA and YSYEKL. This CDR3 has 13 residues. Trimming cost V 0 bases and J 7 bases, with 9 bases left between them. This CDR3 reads CASSQEIPSEAFF. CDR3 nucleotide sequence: TGCGCCAGCAGCCAAGAAATCCCTAGTGAAGCTTTCTTT.

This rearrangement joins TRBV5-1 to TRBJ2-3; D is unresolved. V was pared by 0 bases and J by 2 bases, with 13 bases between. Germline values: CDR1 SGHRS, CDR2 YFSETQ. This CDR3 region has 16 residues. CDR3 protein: CASSLGSTSITDTQYF. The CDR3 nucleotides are TGCGCCAGCAGCTTGGGGTCAACTTCTATCACAGATACGCAGTATTTT.

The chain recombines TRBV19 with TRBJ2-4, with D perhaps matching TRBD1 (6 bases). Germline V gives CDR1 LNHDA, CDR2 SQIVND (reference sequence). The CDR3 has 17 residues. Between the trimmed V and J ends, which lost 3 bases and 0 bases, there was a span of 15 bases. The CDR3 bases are TGTGCCAGTAGTATTCGGGCAGGGACACTAGCCAAAAACATTCAGTACTTC. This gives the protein CASSIRAGTLAKNIQYF.

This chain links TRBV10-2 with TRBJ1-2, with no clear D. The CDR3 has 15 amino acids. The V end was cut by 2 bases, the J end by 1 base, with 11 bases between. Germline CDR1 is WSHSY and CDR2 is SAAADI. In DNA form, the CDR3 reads TGCGCCAGCAGTGAGGCCCTCAGTAATAACTATGGCTACACCTTC. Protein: CASSEALSNNYGYTF.

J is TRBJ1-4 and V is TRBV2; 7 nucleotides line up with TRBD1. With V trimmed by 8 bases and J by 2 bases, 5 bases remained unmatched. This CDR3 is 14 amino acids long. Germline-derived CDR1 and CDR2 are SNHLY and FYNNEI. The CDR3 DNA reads TGTGCCAGCGGGCAGGGGGTTACTAATGAAAAACTGTTTTTT. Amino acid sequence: CASGQGVTNEKLFF. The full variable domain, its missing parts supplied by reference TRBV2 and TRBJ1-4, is EPEVTQTPSHQVTQMGQEVILRCVPISNHLYFYWYRQILGQKVEFLVSFYNNEISEKSEIFDDQFSVERPDGSNFTLKIRSTKLEDSAMYFCASGQGVTNEKLFFGSGTQLSVL.

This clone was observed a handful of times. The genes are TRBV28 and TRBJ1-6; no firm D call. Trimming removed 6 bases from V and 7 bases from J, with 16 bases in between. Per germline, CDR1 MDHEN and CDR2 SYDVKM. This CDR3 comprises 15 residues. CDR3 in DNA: TGTGCCAGCAGACATTACCGGGATCTAAATTCACCCCTCCACTTT. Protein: CASRHYRDLNSPLHF.

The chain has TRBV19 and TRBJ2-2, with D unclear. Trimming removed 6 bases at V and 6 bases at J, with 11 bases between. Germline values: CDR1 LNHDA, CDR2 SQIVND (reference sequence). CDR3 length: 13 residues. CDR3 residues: CASRGPLAGELFF. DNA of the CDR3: TGTGCCAGTAGGGGCCCCCTGGCCGGGGAGCTGTTTTTT.

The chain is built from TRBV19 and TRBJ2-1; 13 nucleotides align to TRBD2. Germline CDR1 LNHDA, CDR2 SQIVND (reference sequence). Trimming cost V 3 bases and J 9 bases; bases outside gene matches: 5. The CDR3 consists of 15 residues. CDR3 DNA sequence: TGTGCCAGTAGTATGGGGACTAGCGGGAATGTTGAGCAGTTCTTC. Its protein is CASSMGTSGNVEQFF.

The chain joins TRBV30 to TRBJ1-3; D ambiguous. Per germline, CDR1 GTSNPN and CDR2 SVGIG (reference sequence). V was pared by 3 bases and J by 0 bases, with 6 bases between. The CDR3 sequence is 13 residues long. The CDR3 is CAWRVSSGNTIYF. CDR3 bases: TGTGCCTGGAGGGTCAGCTCTGGAAACACCATATATTTT.

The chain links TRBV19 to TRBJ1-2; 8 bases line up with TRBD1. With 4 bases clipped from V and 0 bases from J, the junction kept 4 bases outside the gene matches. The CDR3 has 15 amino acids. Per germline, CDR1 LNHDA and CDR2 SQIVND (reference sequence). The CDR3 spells CASSTQDRANYGYTF. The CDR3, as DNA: TGTGCCAGTAGTACCCAGGACAGGGCTAACTATGGCTACACCTTC.

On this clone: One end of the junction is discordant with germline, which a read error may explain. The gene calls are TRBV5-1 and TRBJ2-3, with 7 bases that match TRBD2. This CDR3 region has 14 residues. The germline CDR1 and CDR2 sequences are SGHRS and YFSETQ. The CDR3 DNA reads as TGCGCCACCAGCCTGGGAGGGAGCACAGATACGCAGTATTTT. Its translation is CATSLGGSTDTQYF. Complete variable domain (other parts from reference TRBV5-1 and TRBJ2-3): KAGVTQTPRYLIKTRGQQVTLSCSPISGHRSVSWYQQTPGQGLQFLFEYFSETQRNKGNFPGRFSGRQFSNSRSEMNVSTLELGDSALYLCATSLGGSTDTQYFGPGTRLTVL.

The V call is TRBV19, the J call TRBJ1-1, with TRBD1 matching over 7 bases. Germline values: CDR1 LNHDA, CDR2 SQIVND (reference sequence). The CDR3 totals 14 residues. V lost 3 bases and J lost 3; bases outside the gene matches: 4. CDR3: CASSITGADTEAFF. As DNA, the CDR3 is TGTGCCAGTAGTATTACAGGGGCTGACACTGAAGCTTTCTTT.

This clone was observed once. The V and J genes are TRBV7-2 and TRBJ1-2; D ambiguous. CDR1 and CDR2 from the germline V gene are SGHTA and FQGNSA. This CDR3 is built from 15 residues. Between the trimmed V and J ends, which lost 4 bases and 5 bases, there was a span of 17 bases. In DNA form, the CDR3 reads TGTGCCAGCAGCTACGACACGGCGGGTAGATATGGCTACACCTTC. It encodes CASSYDTAGRYGYTF.

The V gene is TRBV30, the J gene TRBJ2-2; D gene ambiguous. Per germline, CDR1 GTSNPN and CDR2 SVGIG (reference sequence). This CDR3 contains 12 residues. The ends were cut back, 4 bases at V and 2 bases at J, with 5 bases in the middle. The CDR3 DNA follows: TGTGCCTGGAACAGAAACACCGGGGAGCTGTTTTTT. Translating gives CAWNRNTGELFF.

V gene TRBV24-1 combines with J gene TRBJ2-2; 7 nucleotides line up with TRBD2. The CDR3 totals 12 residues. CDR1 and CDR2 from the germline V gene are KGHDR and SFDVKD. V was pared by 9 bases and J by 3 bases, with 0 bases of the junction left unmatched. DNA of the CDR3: TGTGCCACCGCGGGGGACACCGGGGAGCTGTTTTTT. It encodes CATAGDTGELFF.

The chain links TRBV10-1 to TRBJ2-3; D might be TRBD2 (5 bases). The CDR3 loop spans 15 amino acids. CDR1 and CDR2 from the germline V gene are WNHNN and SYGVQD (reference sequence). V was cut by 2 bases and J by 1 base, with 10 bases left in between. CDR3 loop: CASSEGGSGTDTQYF. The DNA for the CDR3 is TGCGCCAGCAGTGAGGGCGGGTCGGGCACAGATACGCAGTATTTT.

CDR3 DNA: TGTGCCACCAGTGAGGCGACAGGGTACAACGAGCAGTACTTC. Translating gives CATSEATGYNEQYF. This sequence joins TRBV24-1 and TRBJ2-7, with 7 bases lining up with TRBD1. The CDR3 totals 14 residues. CDR1 and CDR2 (germline): KGHDR, SFDVKD. With 4 bases clipped from V and 5 bases from J, the junction kept 7 bases outside the gene matches.

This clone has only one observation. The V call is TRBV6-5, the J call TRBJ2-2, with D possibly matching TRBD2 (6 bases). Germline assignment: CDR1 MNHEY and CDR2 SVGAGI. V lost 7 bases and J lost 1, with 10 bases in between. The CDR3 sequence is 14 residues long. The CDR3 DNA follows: TGTGCCAGCATATTTAGCGGGAACACCGGGGAGCTGTTTTTT. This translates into CASIFSGNTGELFF.

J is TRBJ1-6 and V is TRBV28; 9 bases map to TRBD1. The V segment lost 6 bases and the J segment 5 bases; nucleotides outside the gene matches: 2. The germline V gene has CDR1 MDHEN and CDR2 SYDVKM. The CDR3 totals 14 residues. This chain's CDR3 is CASRGQGHNSPLHF. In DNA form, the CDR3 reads TGTGCCAGCAGGGGACAGGGCCATAATTCACCCCTCCACTTT.

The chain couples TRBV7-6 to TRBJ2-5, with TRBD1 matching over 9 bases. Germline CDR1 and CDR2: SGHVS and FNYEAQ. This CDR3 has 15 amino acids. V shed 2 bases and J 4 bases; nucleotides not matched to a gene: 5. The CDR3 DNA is TGTGCCAGCAGCTTACACTCGGGACAGGGAGAGACCCAGTACTTC. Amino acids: CASSLHSGQGETQYF.

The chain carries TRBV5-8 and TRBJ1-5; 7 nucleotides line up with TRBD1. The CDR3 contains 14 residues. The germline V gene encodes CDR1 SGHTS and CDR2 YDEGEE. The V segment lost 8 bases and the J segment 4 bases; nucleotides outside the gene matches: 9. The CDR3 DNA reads TGTGCCAGTCGGTCCCTACAGGGGAATCAGCCCCAGCATTTT. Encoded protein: CASRSLQGNQPQHF.